Below, 16 T cell receptor beta chains from the same sample are listed, as sequenced in a study of blood T cell repertoires in COVID-19. The assay was immunoSEQ multiplex PCR, and TCRdb's table has in-frame clones only and misses some. The sample has approximately 300,000 clones, roughly nine tenths seen once. Specimen: PBMCs or T cells enriched from blood (not recorded which). These receptors all stem from a woman aged 25 to 39 who had recovered from COVID-19.

J is TRBJ1-6 and V is TRBV7-9; 9 bases are shared with TRBD1. V was clipped by 5 bases and J by 7 bases; unmatched bases: 9. Germline-derived CDR1 and CDR2 are SEHNR and FQNEAQ (reference sequence). CDR3 length equals 16 residues. The CDR3 is CASSPARDRANSPLHF. The CDR3 DNA follows: TGTGCCAGCAGCCCAGCCCGGGACAGGGCCAATTCACCCCTCCACTTT.

The rearrangement uses TRBV20-1 and TRBJ2-7; D is possibly TRBD2 (5 bases). Deletions cut 0 bases from V and 9 bases from J, with 9 bases between. Per germline, CDR1 DFQATT and CDR2 SNEGSKA (reference sequence). The CDR3 is 11 residues long. The CDR3 loop reads CSARDPRVQYF. The CDR3 region has the DNA TGCAGTGCTAGAGATCCGAGGGTGCAGTACTTC.

V and J are TRBV27 and TRBJ1-1; D unclear. Between the trimmed V and J ends, which lost 7 bases and 1 base, there was a span of 13 bases. CDR1 and CDR2 (germline): MNHEY, SMNVEV (reference sequence). The CDR3 runs to 14 residues. CDR3 in DNA: TGTGCCAGCAAGGTTCGAGGGCCGAACACTGAAGCTTTCTTT. Translating it yields CASKVRGPNTEAFF.

J is TRBJ1-4 and V is TRBV6-5; the match to TRBD1 covers 8 bases. From germline, CDR1 is MNHEY and CDR2 SVGAGI. This CDR3 is 12 amino acids long. The J segment lost 8 bases and the V segment lost 6 bases, leaving 2 bases of the junction unmatched. The CDR3 here is CASSRTGEKLFF. Here the CDR3 DNA reads TGTGCCAGCAGCAGGACAGGGGAAAAACTGTTTTTT.

The chain combines TRBV7-9 with TRBJ1-4; maybe TRBD1 (5 bases). CDR1 is SEHNR, CDR2 FQNEAQ, per germline (reference sequence). V dropped 7 bases and J dropped 4 bases, with 19 bases sitting between them. The CDR3 has 16 residues. In DNA form, the CDR3 reads TGTGCCAGCACCAAAGACCGGGGACTGAGTAATGAAAAACTGTTTTTT. This sequence encodes CASTKDRGLSNEKLFF.

The table lists this clone with a count of one. V and J are TRBV4-3 and TRBJ1-4; a possible D gene is TRBD1 (6 bases). V lost 4 bases, J lost 8 bases, and 17 bases lay in between. The CDR3 sequence is 15 residues long. Germline V gives CDR1 LGHNA, CDR2 YSLEER. The CDR3 protein is CASSRSRPGEEKLFF. The CDR3 DNA is TGCGCCAGCAGCCGATCCCGGCCAGGGGAAGAAAAACTGTTTTTT.

This clone is a singleton in its sample. The V gene is TRBV4-3, the J gene TRBJ2-3, with 8 bases lining up with TRBD2. After removal of 0 bases from V and 8 bases from J, the junction contained 13 bases not matched to a gene. Germline assignment: CDR1 LGHNA and CDR2 YSLEER. The CDR3 is made up of 17 amino acids. CDR3 residues: CASSQEGLAGGAATQYF. As DNA, the CDR3 is TGCGCCAGCAGCCAAGAGGGGTTGGCCGGGGGGGCCGCTACGCAGTATTTT.

J is TRBJ2-5 and V is TRBV7-2; a weak D match, TRBD2 (5 bases). This CDR3 comprises 13 residues. Trimming shortened V by 6 bases and J by 5 bases, and 13 bases separated the two germline ends. Germline values: CDR1 SGHTA, CDR2 FQGNSA. The CDR3, as DNA: TGTGCCAGCAGTCCGGACTTGGGCGAGACCCAGTACTTC. It codes for CASSPDLGETQYF.

This chain links TRBV6-5 with TRBJ1-1; D unclear. The CDR3 is made up of 14 amino acids. Germline CDR1 is MNHEY and CDR2 is SVGAGI. Trimming removed 0 bases at V and 1 base at J, with 6 bases between. CDR3 nucleotides: TGTGCCAGCAGTTACTCTCCGGGGAACACTGAAGCTTTCTTT. The encoded protein is CASSYSPGNTEAFF.

The chain combines TRBV7-9 with TRBJ1-1; D perhaps matches TRBD1 (5 bases). The germline V gene encodes CDR1 SEHNR and CDR2 FQNEAQ (reference sequence). With 8 bases removed from V and 0 bases from J, the gap between germline ends came to 13 bases. The CDR3 covers 14 residues. CDR3: CASDGHQMNTEAFF. The CDR3 region has the DNA TGTGCCAGCGATGGACACCAGATGAACACTGAAGCTTTCTTT.

The chain joins TRBV18 to TRBJ1-1; D unresolved. The V end lost 2 bases, the J end lost 0 bases, and 10 bases lay between the germline ends. In germline, CDR1 is KGHSH, CDR2 LQKENI. This CDR3 is 15 amino acids long. The CDR3 region has the DNA TGTGCCAGCTCACCATGGCCCGGGATGAACACTGAAGCTTTCTTT. It codes for CASSPWPGMNTEAFF.

The V call is TRBV2, the J call TRBJ1-4; D is perhaps TRBD1 (5 bases). Trimming pared 7 bases from V and 4 bases from J, leaving 13 bases between. CDR3 length equals 14 residues. Germline-derived CDR1 and CDR2 are SNHLY and FYNNEI. CDR3: CASTRQSINEKLFF. In DNA form, the CDR3 reads TGTGCCAGCACCAGACAGAGTATTAATGAAAAACTGTTTTTT.

The rearrangement links TRBV7-3 to TRBJ2-7; 11 nucleotides match TRBD2. CDR3 length equals 15 residues. The germline gives CDR1 SGHTA, CDR2 FQGTGA. J lost 6 bases, V lost 4 bases, and 8 bases had no gene match. Written as DNA, the CDR3 is TGTGCCAGCAGCTCCTTCCTAGCGGGGGGCGGCGAGCAGTACTTC. The encoded protein is CASSSFLAGGGEQYF.

This chain links TRBV30 with TRBJ2-3; D is possibly TRBD1 (6 bases). Trimming shortened V by 0 bases and J by 0 bases, and 13 bases separated the two germline ends. CDR3 length: 16 residues. CDR1 is GTSNPN, CDR2 SVGIG, per germline (reference sequence). This CDR3 is CAWSVRARGSTDTQYF. CDR3 in DNA: TGTGCCTGGAGTGTACGGGCCAGGGGCAGCACAGATACGCAGTATTTT.

The table lists this clone with a few counts. V usage is TRBV6-5 and J usage is TRBJ1-2; TRBD1 aligns across 8 bases. The CDR3 sequence is 16 residues long. The ends lost 0 bases at V and 4 bases at J; junction bases unmatched: 7. The germline gives CDR1 MNHEY, CDR2 SVGAGI. CDR3 loop: CASSYSETGASYGYTF. CDR3 DNA sequence: TGTGCCAGCAGTTACTCTGAGACAGGGGCCTCCTATGGCTACACCTTC.

The rearrangement uses TRBV11-2 and TRBJ2-7; D is perhaps TRBD2 (6 bases). CDR3 size: 14 residues. Trimming removed 3 bases from V and 3 bases from J, with 12 bases in between. From germline, CDR1 is SGHAT and CDR2 FQNNGV. The chain's CDR3 is CASSFPGGSYEQYF. Here the CDR3 DNA reads TGTGCCAGCAGCTTCCCCGGGGGTAGCTACGAGCAGTACTTC.